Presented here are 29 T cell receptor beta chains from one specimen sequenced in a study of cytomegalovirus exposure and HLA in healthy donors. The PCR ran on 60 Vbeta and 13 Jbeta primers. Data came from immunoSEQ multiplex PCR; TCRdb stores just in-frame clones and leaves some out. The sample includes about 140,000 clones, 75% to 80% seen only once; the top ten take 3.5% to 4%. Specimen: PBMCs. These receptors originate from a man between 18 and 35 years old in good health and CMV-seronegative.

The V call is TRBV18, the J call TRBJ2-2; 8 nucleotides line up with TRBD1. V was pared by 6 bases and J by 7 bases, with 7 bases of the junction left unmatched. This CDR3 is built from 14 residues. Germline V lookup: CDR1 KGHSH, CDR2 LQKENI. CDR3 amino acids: CASSPGQAVGELFF. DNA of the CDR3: TGTGCCAGCTCGCCGGGACAGGCAGTCGGGGAGCTGTTTTTT.

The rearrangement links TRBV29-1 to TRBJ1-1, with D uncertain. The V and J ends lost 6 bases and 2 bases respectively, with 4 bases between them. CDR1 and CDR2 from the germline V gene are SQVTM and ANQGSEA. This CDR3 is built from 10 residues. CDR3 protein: CSVKNTEAFF. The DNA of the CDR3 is TGCAGCGTCAAAAACACTGAAGCTTTCTTT.

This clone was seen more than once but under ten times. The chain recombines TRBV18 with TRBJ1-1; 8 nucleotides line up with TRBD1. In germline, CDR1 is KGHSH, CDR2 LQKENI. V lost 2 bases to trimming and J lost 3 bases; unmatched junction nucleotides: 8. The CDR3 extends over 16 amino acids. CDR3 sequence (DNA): TGTGCCAGCTCACCATATACGACAGGGGTAGACACTGAAGCTTTCTTT. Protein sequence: CASSPYTTGVDTEAFF.

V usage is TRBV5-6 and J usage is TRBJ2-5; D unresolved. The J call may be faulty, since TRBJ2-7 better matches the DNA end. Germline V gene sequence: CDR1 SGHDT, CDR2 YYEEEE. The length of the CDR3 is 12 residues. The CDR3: CASSLDGNEQYF. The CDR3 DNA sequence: TGTGCCAGCAGCTTGGACGGTAACGAGCAGTACTTC.

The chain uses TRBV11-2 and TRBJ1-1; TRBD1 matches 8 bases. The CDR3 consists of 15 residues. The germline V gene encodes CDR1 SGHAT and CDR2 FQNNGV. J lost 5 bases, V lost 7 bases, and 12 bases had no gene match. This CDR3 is CASNPNQGAKTEAFF. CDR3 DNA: TGTGCCAGCAACCCTAATCAGGGGGCAAAGACTGAAGCTTTCTTT.

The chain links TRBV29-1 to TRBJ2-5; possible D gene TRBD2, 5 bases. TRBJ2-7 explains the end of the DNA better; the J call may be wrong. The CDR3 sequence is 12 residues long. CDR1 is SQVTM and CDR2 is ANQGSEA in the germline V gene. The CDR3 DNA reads TGCAGCGCTTCCACGGGGTCCTACGAGCAGTACTTC. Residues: CSASTGSYEQYF.

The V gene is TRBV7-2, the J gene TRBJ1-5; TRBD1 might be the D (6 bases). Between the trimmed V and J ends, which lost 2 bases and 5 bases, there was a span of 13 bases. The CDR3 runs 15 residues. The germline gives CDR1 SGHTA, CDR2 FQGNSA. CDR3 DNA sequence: TGTGCCAGCAGCTTAAACCTTCCAGGGGATCAGCCCCAGCATTTT. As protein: CASSLNLPGDQPQHF.

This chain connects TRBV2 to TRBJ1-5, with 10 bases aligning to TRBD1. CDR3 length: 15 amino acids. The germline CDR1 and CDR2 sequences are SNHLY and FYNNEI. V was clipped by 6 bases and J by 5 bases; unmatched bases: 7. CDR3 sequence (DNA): TGTGCCAGCAGACAGACAGGGGGCGGCGATCAGCCCCAGCATTTT. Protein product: CASRQTGGGDQPQHF.

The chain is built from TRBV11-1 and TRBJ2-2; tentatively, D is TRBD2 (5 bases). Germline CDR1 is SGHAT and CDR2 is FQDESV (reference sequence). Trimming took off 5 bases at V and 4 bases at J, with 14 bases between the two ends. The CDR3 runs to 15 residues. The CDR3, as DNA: TGTGCCAGCAGCCCCGTTAACCGGGGCACCGGGGAGCTGTTTTTT. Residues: CASSPVNRGTGELFF.

The CDR3: CASSFTGYNEQFF. CDR3 coding DNA: TGCGCCAGCAGCTTCACAGGATACAATGAGCAGTTCTTC. The chain links TRBV5-1 to TRBJ2-1, with D perhaps matching TRBD1 (5 bases). Trimming removed 2 bases from V and 4 bases from J, with 7 bases in between. CDR1 is SGHRS, CDR2 YFSETQ, per germline. The CDR3 consists of 13 residues.

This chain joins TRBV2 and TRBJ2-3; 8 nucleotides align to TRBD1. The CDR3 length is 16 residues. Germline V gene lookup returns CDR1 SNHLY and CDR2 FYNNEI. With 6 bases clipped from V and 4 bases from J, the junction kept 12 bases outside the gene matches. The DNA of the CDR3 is TGTGCCAGCAGCGCCGGACGGGACAGGCGGGCAGATACGCAGTATTTT. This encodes CASSAGRDRRADTQYF. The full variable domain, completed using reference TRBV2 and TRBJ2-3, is EPEVTQTPSHQVTQMGQEVILRCVPISNHLYFYWYRQILGQKVEFLVSFYNNEISEKSEIFDDQFSVERPDGSNFTLKIRSTKLEDSAMYFCASSAGRDRRADTQYFGPGTRLTVL.

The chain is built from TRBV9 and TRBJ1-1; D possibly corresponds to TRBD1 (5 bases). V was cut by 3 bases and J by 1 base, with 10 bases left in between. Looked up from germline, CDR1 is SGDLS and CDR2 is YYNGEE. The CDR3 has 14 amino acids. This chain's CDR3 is CASSALGGNTEAFF. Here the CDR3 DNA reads TGTGCCAGCAGCGCCCTCGGGGGGAACACTGAAGCTTTCTTT.

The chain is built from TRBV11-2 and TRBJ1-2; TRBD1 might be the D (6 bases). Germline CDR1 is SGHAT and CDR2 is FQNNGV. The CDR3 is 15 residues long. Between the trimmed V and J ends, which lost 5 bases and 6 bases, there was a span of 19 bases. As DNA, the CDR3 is TGTGCCAGCAGCGGGGGCTTTTTACGGAGAAATGGCTACACCTTC. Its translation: CASSGGFLRRNGYTF.

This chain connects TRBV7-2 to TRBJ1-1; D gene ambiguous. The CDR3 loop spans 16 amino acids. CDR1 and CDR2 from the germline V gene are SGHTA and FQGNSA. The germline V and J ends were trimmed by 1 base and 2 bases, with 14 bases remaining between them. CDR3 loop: CASSLGVGILNTEAFF. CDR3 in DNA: TGTGCCAGCAGCTTAGGAGTCGGTATCCTTAACACTGAAGCTTTCTTT. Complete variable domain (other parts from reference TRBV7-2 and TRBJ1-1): GAGVSQSPSNKVTEKGKDVELRCDPISGHTALYWYRQSLGQGLEFLIYFQGNSAPDKSGLPSDRFSAERTGGSVSTLTIQRTQQEDSAVYLCASSLGVGILNTEAFFGQGTRLTVV.

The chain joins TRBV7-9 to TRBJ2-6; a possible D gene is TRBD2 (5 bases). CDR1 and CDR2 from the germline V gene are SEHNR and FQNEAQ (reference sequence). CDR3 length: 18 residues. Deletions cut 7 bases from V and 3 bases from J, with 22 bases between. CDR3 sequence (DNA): TGTGCCAGCACGCCCTGGGGTTCGAGGGATGTTGGGGCCAACGTCCTGACTTTC. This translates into CASTPWGSRDVGANVLTF.

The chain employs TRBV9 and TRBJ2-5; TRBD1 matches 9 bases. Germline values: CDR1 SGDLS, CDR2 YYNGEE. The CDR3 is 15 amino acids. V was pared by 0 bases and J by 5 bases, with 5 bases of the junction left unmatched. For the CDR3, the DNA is TGTGCCAGCAGCGTAGGGACAGGGGTTTTTGAGACCCAGTACTTC. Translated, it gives CASSVGTGVFETQYF.

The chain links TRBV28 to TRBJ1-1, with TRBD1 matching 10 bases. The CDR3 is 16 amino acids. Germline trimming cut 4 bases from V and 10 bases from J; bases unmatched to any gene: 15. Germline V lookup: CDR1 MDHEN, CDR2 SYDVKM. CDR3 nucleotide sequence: TGTGCCAGCAGTTGGTGGCCCGGAGGACAGGGGGGTGGAGCTTTCTTT. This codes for CASSWWPGGQGGGAFF.

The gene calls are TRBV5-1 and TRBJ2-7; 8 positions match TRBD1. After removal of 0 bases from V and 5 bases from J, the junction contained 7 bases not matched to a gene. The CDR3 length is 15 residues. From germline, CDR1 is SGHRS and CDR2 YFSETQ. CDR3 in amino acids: CASSLVGDRGNEQYF. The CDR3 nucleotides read TGCGCCAGCAGCTTGGTCGGCGACAGGGGCAACGAGCAGTACTTC. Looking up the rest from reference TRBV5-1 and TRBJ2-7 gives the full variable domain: KAGVTQTPRYLIKTRGQQVTLSCSPISGHRSVSWYQQTPGQGLQFLFEYFSETQRNKGNFPGRFSGRQFSNSRSEMNVSTLELGDSALYLCASSLVGDRGNEQYFGPGTRLTVT.

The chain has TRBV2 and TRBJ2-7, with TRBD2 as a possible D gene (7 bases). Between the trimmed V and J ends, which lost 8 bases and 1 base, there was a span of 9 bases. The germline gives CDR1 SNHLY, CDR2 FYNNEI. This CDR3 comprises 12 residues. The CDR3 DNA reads TGTGCCAGCGCGGGGGCGTCCTACGAGCAGTACTTC. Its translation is CASAGASYEQYF.

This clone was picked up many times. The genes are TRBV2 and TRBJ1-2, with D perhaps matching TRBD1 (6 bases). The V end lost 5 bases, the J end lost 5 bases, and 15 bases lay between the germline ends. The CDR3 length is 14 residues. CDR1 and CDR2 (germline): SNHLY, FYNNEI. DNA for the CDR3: TGTGCCAGCAGTAACAGGGCGAGCGCATATGGCTACACCTTC. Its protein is CASSNRASAYGYTF.

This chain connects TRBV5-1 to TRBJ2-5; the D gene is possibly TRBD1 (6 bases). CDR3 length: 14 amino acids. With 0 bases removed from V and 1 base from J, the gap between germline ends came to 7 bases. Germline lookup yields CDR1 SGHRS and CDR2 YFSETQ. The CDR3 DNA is TGCGCCAGCAGCTTGGGACAGGTCCAAGAGACCCAGTACTTC. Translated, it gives CASSLGQVQETQYF.

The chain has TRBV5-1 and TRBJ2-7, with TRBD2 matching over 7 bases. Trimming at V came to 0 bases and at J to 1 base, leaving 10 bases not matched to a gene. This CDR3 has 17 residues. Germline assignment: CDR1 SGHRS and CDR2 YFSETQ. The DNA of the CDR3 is TGCGCCAGCAGCTTGGTGGCCTCTGCGGGAGTATCCTACGAGCAGTACTTC. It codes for CASSLVASAGVSYEQYF.

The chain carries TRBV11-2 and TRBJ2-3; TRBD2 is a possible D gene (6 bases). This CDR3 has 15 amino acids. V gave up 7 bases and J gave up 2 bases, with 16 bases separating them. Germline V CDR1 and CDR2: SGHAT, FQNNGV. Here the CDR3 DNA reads TGTGCCAGCAATAATGCGCGGGGATACACAGATACGCAGTATTTT. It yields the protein CASNNARGYTDTQYF.

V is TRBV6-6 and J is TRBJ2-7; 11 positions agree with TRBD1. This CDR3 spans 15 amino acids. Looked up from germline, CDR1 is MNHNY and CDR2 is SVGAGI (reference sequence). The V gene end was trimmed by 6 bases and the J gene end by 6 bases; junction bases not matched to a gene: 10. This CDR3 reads CASRGLDRGLGEQYF. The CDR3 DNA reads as TGTGCCAGCAGAGGATTGGACAGGGGGCTCGGCGAGCAGTACTTC.

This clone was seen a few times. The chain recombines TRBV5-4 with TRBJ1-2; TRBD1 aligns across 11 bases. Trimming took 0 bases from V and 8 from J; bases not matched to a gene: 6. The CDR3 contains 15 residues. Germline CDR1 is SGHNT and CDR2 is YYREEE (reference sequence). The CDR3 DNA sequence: TGTGCCAGCAGCTTGGCCGGGACAGGGGGTCACGGCTACACCTTC. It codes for CASSLAGTGGHGYTF.

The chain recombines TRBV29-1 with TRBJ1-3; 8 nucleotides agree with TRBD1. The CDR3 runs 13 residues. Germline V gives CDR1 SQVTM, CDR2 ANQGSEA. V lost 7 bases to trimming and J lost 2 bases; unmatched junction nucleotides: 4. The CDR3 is CSAKQGAGNTIYF. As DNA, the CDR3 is TGCAGCGCAAAACAGGGGGCTGGAAACACCATATATTTT.

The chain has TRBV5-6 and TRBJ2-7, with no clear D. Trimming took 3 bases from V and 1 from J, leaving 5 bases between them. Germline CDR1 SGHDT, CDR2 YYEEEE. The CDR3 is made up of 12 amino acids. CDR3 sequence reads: CASSSPSYEQYF. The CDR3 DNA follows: TGTGCCAGCAGCTCTCCGTCCTACGAGCAGTACTTC.

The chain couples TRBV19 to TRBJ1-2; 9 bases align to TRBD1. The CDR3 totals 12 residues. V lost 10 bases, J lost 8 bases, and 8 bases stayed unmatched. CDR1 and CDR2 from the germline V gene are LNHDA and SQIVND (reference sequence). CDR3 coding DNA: TGTGCCACCAGGACAGGGGCCGTGGGCTACACCTTC. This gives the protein CATRTGAVGYTF.

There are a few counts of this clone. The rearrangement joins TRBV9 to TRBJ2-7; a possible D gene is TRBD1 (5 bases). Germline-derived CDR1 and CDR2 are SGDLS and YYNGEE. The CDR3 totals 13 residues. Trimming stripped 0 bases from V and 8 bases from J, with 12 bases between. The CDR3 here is CASSVEGAEQQYF. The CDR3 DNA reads TGTGCCAGCAGCGTAGAAGGGGCGGAGCAGCAGTACTTC.